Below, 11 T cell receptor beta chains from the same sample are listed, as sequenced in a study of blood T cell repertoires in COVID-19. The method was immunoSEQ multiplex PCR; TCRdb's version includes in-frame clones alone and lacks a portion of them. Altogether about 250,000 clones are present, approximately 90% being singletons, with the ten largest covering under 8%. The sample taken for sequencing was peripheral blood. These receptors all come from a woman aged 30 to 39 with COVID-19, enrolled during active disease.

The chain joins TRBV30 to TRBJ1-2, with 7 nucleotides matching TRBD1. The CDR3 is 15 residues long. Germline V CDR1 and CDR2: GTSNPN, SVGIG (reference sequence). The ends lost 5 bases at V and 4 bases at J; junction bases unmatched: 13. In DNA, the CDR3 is TGTGCCTGGGTTAGTACGGACAGGACAACCTATGGCTACACCTTC. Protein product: CAWVSTDRTTYGYTF.

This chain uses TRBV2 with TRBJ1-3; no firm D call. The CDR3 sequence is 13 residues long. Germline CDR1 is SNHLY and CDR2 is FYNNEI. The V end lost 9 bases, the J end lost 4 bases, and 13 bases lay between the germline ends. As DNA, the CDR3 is TGTGCCAGTCTGGACTCCTTGGGAAACACCATATATTTT. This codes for CASLDSLGNTIYF. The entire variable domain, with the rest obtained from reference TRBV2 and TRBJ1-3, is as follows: EPEVTQTPSHQVTQMGQEVILRCVPISNHLYFYWYRQILGQKVEFLVSFYNNEISEKSEIFDDQFSVERPDGSNFTLKIRSTKLEDSAMYFCASLDSLGNTIYFGEGSWLTVV.

CDR3 in DNA: TGTGCCTGGAGAACCGGACAGCCGAATCAGCCCCAGCATTTT. It specifies CAWRTGQPNQPQHF. The J gene is TRBJ1-5, the V gene TRBV30, with D maybe TRBD1 (6 bases). The CDR3 contains 14 residues. Trimming cost V 3 bases and J 4 bases, with 13 bases left between them. From germline, CDR1 is GTSNPN and CDR2 SVGIG (reference sequence). The full variable domain, completed using reference TRBV30 and TRBJ1-5, is SQTIHQWPATLVQPVGSPLSLECTVEGTSNPNLYWYRQAAGRGLQLLFYSVGIGQISSEVPQNLSASRPQDRQFILSSKKLLLSDSGFYLCAWRTGQPNQPQHFGDGTRLSIL.

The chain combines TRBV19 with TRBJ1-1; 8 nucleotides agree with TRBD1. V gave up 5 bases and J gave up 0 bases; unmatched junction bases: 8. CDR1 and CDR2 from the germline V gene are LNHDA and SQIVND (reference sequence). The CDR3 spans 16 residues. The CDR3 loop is CASSRPGGSLNTEAFF. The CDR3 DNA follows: TGTGCCAGTAGTCGACCAGGGGGCAGTCTGAACACTGAAGCTTTCTTT.

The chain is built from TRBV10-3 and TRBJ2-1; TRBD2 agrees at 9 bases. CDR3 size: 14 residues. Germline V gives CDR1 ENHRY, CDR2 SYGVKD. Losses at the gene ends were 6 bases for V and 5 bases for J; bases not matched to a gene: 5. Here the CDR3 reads CAIRDSGGNNEQFF. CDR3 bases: TGTGCCATCAGGGATAGCGGGGGAAACAATGAGCAGTTCTTC.

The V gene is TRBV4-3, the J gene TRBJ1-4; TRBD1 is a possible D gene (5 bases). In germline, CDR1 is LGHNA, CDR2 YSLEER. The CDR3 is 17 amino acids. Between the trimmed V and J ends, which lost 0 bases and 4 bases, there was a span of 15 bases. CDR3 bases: TGCGCCAGCAGCCAAGATCGGGGCGGGGGGGTTAATGAAAAACTGTTTTTT. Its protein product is CASSQDRGGGVNEKLFF.

The CDR3 region has the DNA TGTGCCAGCAGCTTAGGACAGGGGCAAGGAAACTATGGCTACACCTTC. It specifies CASSLGQGQGNYGYTF. The V call is TRBV7-9, the J call TRBJ1-2; 8 bases fit TRBD1. The CDR3 loop spans 16 amino acids. Trimming removed 1 base from V and 2 bases from J; junction bases left unmatched: 6. Germline V CDR1 and CDR2: SEHNR, FQNEAQ (reference sequence).

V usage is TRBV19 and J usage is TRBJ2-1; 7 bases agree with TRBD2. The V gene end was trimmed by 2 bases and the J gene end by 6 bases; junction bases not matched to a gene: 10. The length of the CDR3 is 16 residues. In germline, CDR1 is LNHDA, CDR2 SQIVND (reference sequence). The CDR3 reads CASSILAAGPVNEQFF. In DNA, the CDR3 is TGTGCCAGTAGTATACTAGCGGCAGGGCCGGTCAATGAGCAGTTCTTC. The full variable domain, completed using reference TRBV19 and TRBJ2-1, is DGGITQSPKYLFRKEGQNVTLSCEQNLNHDAMYWYRQDPGQGLRLIYYSQIVNDFQKGDIAEGYSVSREKKESFPLTVTSAQKNPTAFYLCASSILAAGPVNEQFFGPGTRLTVL.

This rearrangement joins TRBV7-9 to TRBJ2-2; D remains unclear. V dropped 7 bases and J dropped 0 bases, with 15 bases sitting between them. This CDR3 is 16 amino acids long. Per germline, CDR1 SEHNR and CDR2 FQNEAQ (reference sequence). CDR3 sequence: CASTPSVAANTGELFF. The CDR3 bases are TGTGCCAGCACCCCCAGTGTAGCCGCGAACACCGGGGAGCTGTTTTTT.

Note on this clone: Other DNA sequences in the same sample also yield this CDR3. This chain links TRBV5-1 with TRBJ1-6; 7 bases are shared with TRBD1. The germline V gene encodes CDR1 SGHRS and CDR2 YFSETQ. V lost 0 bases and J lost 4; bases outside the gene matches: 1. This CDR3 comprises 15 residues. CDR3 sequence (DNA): TGCGCCAGCAGCTTGGACAGGGGATATAATTCACCCCTCCACTTT. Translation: CASSLDRGYNSPLHF.

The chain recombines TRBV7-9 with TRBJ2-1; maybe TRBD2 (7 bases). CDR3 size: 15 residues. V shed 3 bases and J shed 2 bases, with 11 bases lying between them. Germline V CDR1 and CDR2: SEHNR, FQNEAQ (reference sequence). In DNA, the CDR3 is TGTGCCAGCAGCTTCGGGGGGCCCCCCTACAATGAGCAGTTCTTC. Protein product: CASSFGGPPYNEQFF.